This entry lists 25 T cell receptor beta chains sequenced from one sample in a study of blood T cells in healthy people across ages. A second PCR of about 7 to 12 cycles used a sample-barcoded 5' primer and a J-beta primer mix. TCRdb redid the calling of the 5' RACE reads with MiXCR, one entry per CDR3 protein. Of more than 700,000 distinct CDR3 sequences in the sample, roughly 50% were seen once. What was sequenced was blood. Source of these receptors: a man at least 80 years old in good health.

Many counts were recorded for this clonotype. The genes are TRBV29-1 and TRBJ2-7, with 9 bases matching TRBD1. CDR1 SQVTM and CDR2 ANQGSEA come from the germline V gene. This CDR3 region has 14 residues. The V gene end was trimmed by 0 bases and the J gene end by 7 bases; junction bases not matched to a gene: 7. The CDR3 sequence is CSVEDLGTGLEQYF. CDR3 nucleotides: TGCAGCGTTGAAGATCTTGGGACAGGGCTTGAGCAGTACTTC.

Concerning this clonotype itself: A read error is possible here, since a much larger clone lies one base away. The chain is built from TRBV15 and TRBJ2-1; TRBD2 might be the D (6 bases). The J call may be wrong; the DNA end is better matched by TRBJ2-7. CDR1 LNHNV and CDR2 YYDKDF come from the germline V gene (reference sequence). There are 17 residues in the CDR3. This CDR3 reads CATSREAGRGTYNEQYF. In nucleotides, the CDR3 is TGTGCCACCAGCAGAGAGGCTGGGCGGGGAACCTACAATGAGCAGTACTTC.

This chain connects TRBV12-3 or TRBV12-4 to TRBJ2-7, with TRBD2 matching over 8 bases. The CDR3 covers 12 residues. J lost 6 bases, V lost 7 bases, and 5 bases had no gene match. The CDR3 is CASIGGALEQYF. CDR3 coding DNA: TGTGCCAGCATCGGGGGGGCCCTCGAGCAGTACTTC.

The rearrangement links TRBV4-2 to TRBJ1-2; D not resolved. Trimming took 1 base from V and 1 from J, leaving 10 bases between them. This CDR3 region has 15 residues. CDR1 is LGHNA, CDR2 YNFKEQ, per germline. The CDR3, as DNA: TGTGCCAGCAGCCAAGGGGAAAGGTTTAACTATGGCTACACCTTC. As protein: CASSQGERFNYGYTF.

This clonotype was seen a few times. The chain recombines TRBV7-2 with TRBJ2-3; TRBD1 aligns across 12 bases. The CDR3 has 15 amino acids. Germline-derived CDR1 and CDR2 are SGHTA and FQGNSA. J lost 14 bases, V lost 1 base, and 10 bases had no gene match. Here the CDR3 DNA reads TGTGCCAGCAGCTTAGGAGGGACAGGGGGCGGATACGCGTATTTT. Amino acid sequence: CASSLGGTGGGYAYF.

This chain uses TRBV7-8 with TRBJ2-7, with D possibly TRBD1 on 5 matching bases. Germline assignment: CDR1 SGHVS and CDR2 FQNEAQ. The CDR3 totals 14 residues. The V and J ends lost 1 base and 2 bases respectively, with 9 bases between them. The CDR3 sequence is CASSLEGIPYEQYF. Here the CDR3 DNA reads TGTGCCAGCAGCTTAGAGGGGATCCCCTACGAGCAGTACTTC.

This clonotype turned up a few times. The gene calls are TRBV29-1 and TRBJ1-1; D gene ambiguous. The CDR3 consists of 12 residues. Trimming took off 4 bases at V and 6 bases at J, with 12 bases between the two ends. The germline gives CDR1 SQVTM, CDR2 ANQGSEA. The CDR3 region is CSVGHKGSEAFF. DNA for the CDR3: TGCAGCGTTGGGCACAAAGGATCTGAAGCTTTCTTT.

In this sample, this clonotype turned up many times. The CDR3 DNA reads TGCAGCGCCCCTACTAGCGGGAGTGGTAATGAGCAGTTCTTC. Its translation: CSAPTSGSGNEQFF. The chain combines TRBV29-1 with TRBJ2-1; 11 positions match TRBD2. The trim removed 7 bases at V and 7 bases at J, leaving 9 bases unmatched. Germline lookup yields CDR1 SQVTM and CDR2 ANQGSEA. This CDR3 is built from 14 residues.

This clonotype was seen once. This rearrangement joins TRBV6-1 to TRBJ2-6; 9 bases are shared with TRBD1. The V gene's germline CDR1 is MNHNS and CDR2 SASEGT. The CDR3 is 18 residues long. Trimming took 6 bases from V and 0 from J; bases not matched to a gene: 9. The CDR3 nucleotides read TGTGCCAGCAGCCGCTGGACAGGGGACATCTCTGGGGCCAACGTCCTGACTTTC. This translates into CASSRWTGDISGANVLTF.

The chain joins TRBV5-1 to TRBJ2-6; 8 nucleotides line up with TRBD1. CDR1 is SGHRS and CDR2 is YFSETQ in the germline V gene. CDR3 length: 15 residues. J lost 0 bases, V lost 8 bases, and 4 bases had no gene match. The CDR3 DNA follows: TGCGCCAGTCGGACAGGGCGCTCTGGGGCCAACGTCCTGACTTTC. It yields the protein CASRTGRSGANVLTF. Based on the CDR3 plus reference TRBV5-1 and TRBJ2-6, the full variable domain is KAGVTQTPRYLIKTRGQQVTLSCSPISGHRSVSWYQQTPGQGLQFLFEYFSETQRNKGNFPGRFSGRQFSNSRSEMNVSTLELGDSALYLCASRTGRSGANVLTFGAGSRLTVL.

The gene calls are TRBV28 and TRBJ2-5; tentatively, D is TRBD1 (6 bases). V lost 5 bases and J 4 bases, leaving 11 bases between the germline ends. The CDR3 has 13 amino acids. From germline, CDR1 is MDHEN and CDR2 SYDVKM. DNA for the CDR3: TGTGCCAGCAGTGGGGGCTTGGTAGAGACCCAGTACTTC. This sequence encodes CASSGGLVETQYF.

This chain uses TRBV20-1 with TRBJ2-1; no reliable D call. CDR3 size: 13 residues. V lost 2 bases and J lost 2, with 7 bases in between. Germline lookup yields CDR1 DFQATT and CDR2 SNEGSKA (reference sequence). The CDR3 DNA sequence: TGCAGTGCTAGATCCGTTACCTACAATGAGCAGTTCTTC. It encodes CSARSVTYNEQFF.

This rearrangement joins TRBV7-2 to TRBJ2-1; 9 positions agree with TRBD2. Germline V CDR1 and CDR2: SGHTA, FQGNSA. V lost 4 bases to trimming and J lost 1 base; unmatched junction nucleotides: 8. The CDR3 consists of 17 residues. The CDR3 region is CASSWGGSGSSYNEQFF. The DNA of the CDR3 is TGTGCCAGCAGCTGGGGCGGTAGCGGGAGTTCCTACAATGAGCAGTTCTTC.

The genes are TRBV7-2 and TRBJ1-5, with a possible D match to TRBD1 (6 bases). Looked up from germline, CDR1 is SGHTA and CDR2 is FQGNSA. Trimming took off 1 base at V and 2 bases at J, with 9 bases between the two ends. The CDR3 sequence is 15 residues long. The CDR3 sequence is CASSLDAGGNQPQHF. CDR3 sequence (DNA): TGTGCCAGCAGCTTAGATGCAGGGGGCAATCAGCCCCAGCATTTT.

A word on this clonotype: One base away lies a much larger clone, so this may be a sequencing read error. The chain employs TRBV5-1 and TRBJ2-7; D unclear. Germline V gene lookup returns CDR1 SGHRS and CDR2 YFSETQ. CDR3 length: 14 amino acids. CDR3 amino acids: CASSLASDFYKQYF. The CDR3 nucleotides read TGCGCCAGCAGCTTGGCCTCTGATTTCTACAAGCAGTACTTC. The variable domain in full, completed from reference TRBV5-1 and TRBJ2-7, reads KAGVTQTPRYLIKTRGQQVTLSCSPISGHRSVSWYQQTPGQGLQFLFEYFSETQRNKGNFPGRFSGRQFSNSRSEMNVSTLELGDSALYLCASSLASDFYKQYFGPGTRLTVT.

The chain employs TRBV6-5 and TRBJ2-5; TRBD1 matches 7 bases. Germline loops: CDR1 MNHEY, CDR2 SVGAGI. The junction had 10 bases not matched to a gene; V was cut back by 1 base and J by 11 bases. CDR3 length: 14 amino acids. DNA for the CDR3: TGTGCCAGCAGTTACTACCAGGGGGTTAATGAGCAGTACTTC. This encodes CASSYYQGVNEQYF.

This clonotype has more than one count but fewer than ten. The chain couples TRBV4-1 to TRBJ1-1; 8 nucleotides line up with TRBD1. The germline gives CDR1 MGHRA, CDR2 YSYEKL. The CDR3 covers 15 residues. V lost 4 bases, J lost 3 bases, and 7 bases stayed unmatched. CDR3 sequence (DNA): TGCGCCAGCAGCCGCATGGACAGGGCGGACACTGAAGCTTTCTTT. Encoded protein: CASSRMDRADTEAFF.

This chain connects TRBV2 to TRBJ1-4; no clear D gene. This CDR3 has 14 residues. V lost 2 bases to trimming and J lost 15 bases, with 19 bases between them. Germline assignment: CDR1 SNHLY and CDR2 FYNNEI. The CDR3 DNA reads TGTGCCAGCAGTGAAAGGCACCTGGGAGAGCTGTTGTTTTTT. Residues: CASSERHLGELLFF.

V usage is TRBV6-2 or TRBV6-3 and J usage is TRBJ2-7; TRBD2 matches at 11 bases. V trimming: 0 bases; J trimming: 0 bases; junction bases outside the gene matches: 10. The CDR3 loop spans 19 amino acids. Germline lookup yields CDR1 MNHEY and CDR2 SVGEGT. Here the CDR3 reads CASSYSGLAGWATSYEQYF. DNA of the CDR3: TGTGCCAGCAGTTACTCTGGACTAGCGGGTTGGGCGACCTCCTACGAGCAGTACTTC.

The table lists this clonotype with many counts. The J gene is TRBJ2-7, the V gene TRBV29-1; D not resolved. V lost 4 bases to trimming and J lost 2 bases, with 9 bases between them. CDR3 length: 12 residues. The germline V gene encodes CDR1 SQVTM and CDR2 ANQGSEA. The CDR3 nucleotides read TGCAGCGTTGTCACGGGCCCCTACGAGCAGTACTTC. It specifies CSVVTGPYEQYF.

The V gene is TRBV7-9, the J gene TRBJ2-6; 8 positions match TRBD2. Per the germline V gene, CDR1 is SEHNR and CDR2 is FQNEAQ (reference sequence). This CDR3 is built from 17 residues. Trimming cost V 5 bases and J 0 bases; bases outside gene matches: 6. CDR3 bases: TGTGCCAGCAGCCTTTCGGGAGGGAACTCTGGGGCCAACGTCCTGACTTTC. Its protein is CASSLSGGNSGANVLTF.

V is TRBV24-1 and J is TRBJ1-1, with 8 nucleotides matching TRBD1. Germline V gene lookup returns CDR1 KGHDR and CDR2 SFDVKD. V lost 3 bases and J lost 11; bases outside the gene matches: 10. CDR3 length: 14 amino acids. CDR3 DNA: TGTGCCACCAGTGATCCGGGACAGGCTCCCCTCGCTTTCTTT. Amino acids: CATSDPGQAPLAFF.

The chain carries TRBV4-1 and TRBJ1-5, with TRBD1 matching over 7 bases. The CDR3 has 14 residues. Germline V gene sequence: CDR1 MGHRA, CDR2 YSYEKL. Trimming took 0 bases from V and 7 from J; bases not matched to a gene: 3. Here the CDR3 DNA reads TGCGCCAGCAGCCAAGATGGCAGGGGGCAGCCCCAGCATTTT. As protein: CASSQDGRGQPQHF.

This clonotype has only a few counts. V gene TRBV27 combines with J gene TRBJ1-2; D is ambiguous. This CDR3 has 15 amino acids. Trimming shortened V by 4 bases and J by 2 bases, and 14 bases separated the two germline ends. The germline V gene has CDR1 MNHEY and CDR2 SMNVEV (reference sequence). The CDR3 DNA is TGTGCCAGCAGTTCCCATCAGGCAGTAAACTATGGCTACACCTTC. This codes for CASSSHQAVNYGYTF.

This clonotype was detected only a few times. This rearrangement joins TRBV25-1 to TRBJ2-5; weak D call: TRBD1 (7 bases). Germline lookup yields CDR1 MGHDK and CDR2 SYGVNS. V was pared by 3 bases and J by 2 bases, with 16 bases between. The CDR3 loop spans 16 amino acids. In DNA form, the CDR3 reads TGTGCCAGCAGTGAGTTGGCAGGGGGGTATCAAGAGACCCAGTACTTC. It specifies CASSELAGGYQETQYF.